This TCR beta chain was documented in a study of shared clonotypes between healthy human individuals. Study summary: Three plates were used per donor for CD4 naive, three for CD4 memory, two for CD8 naive and one for CD8 memory.

Notes on the study in general: Collection of samples was limited to blood; tissue repertoires likely differ.

How the authors handled the data: For the immunoSEQ data, sequences were junction-only without quality scores, so filtering differed. The data were produced by immunoSEQ multiplex PCR, yet TCRdb's version contains in-frame clones alone and is incomplete. The V and J calls and the clone size are those of that table, but D and trimming were determined from the DNA. The sample comprises a few million clones, approximately 95% of which are singletons, and more than 0.1% rests with the top ten. CDR1 is MNHNS and CDR2 is SASEGT in the germline V gene. This CDR3 spans 16 amino acids. V shed 1 base and J shed 6 bases, with 16 bases lying between them. A note on this clone: Its target is not known.

This chain uses TRBV6-1 with TRBJ1-5; weak D call: TRBD1 (5 bases). What was sequenced was naive CD4+ T cells sorted from blood. The subset: CD45RA+ positively selected. The sequence was collected from a man younger than 30 in good health. The DNA for the CDR3 is TGTGCCAGCAGTGAAGAGGGAGGGCGAGGGGTTCAGCCCCAGCATTTT. As protein: CASSEEGGRGVQPQHF.